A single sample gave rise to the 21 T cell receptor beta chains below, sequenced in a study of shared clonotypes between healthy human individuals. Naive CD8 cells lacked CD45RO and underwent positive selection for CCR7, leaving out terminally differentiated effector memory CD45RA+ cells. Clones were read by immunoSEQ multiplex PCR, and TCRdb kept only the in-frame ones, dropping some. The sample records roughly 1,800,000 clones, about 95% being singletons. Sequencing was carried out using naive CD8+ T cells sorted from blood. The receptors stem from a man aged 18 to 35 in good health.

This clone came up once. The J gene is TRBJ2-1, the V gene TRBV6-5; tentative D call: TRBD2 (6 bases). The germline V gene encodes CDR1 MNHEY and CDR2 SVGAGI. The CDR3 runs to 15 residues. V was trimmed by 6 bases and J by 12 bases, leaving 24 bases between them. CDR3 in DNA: TGTGCCAGCAGCCCGCAAGCCGGGGGTGCCGTAGGGCAGTTCTTC. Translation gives CASSPQAGGAVGQFF.

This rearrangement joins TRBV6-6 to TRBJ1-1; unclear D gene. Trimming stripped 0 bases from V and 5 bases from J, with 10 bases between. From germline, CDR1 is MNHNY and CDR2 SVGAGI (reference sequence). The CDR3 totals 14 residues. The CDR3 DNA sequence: TGTGCCAGCAGTTACTCGATGCCTGATACTGAAGCTTTCTTT. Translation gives CASSYSMPDTEAFF.

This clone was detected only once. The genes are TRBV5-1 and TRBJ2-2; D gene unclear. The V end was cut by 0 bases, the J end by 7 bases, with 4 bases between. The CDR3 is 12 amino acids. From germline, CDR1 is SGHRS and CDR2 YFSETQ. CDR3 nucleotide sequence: TGCGCCAGCAGCTTGGGGGACGGGGAGCTGTTTTTT. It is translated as CASSLGDGELFF.

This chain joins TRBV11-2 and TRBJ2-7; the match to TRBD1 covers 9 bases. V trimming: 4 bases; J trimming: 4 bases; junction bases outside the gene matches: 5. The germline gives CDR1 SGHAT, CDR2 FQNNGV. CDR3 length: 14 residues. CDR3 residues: CASSYGTGYYEQYF. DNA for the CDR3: TGTGCCAGCAGCTACGGGACAGGGTATTACGAGCAGTACTTC.

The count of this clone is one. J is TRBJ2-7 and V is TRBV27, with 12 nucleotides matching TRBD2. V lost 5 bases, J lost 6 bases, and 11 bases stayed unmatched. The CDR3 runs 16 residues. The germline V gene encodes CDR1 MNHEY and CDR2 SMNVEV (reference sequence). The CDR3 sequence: CASSPSGGEIMPEQYF. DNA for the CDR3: TGTGCCAGCAGTCCTAGCGGGGGGGAAATTATGCCCGAGCAGTACTTC.

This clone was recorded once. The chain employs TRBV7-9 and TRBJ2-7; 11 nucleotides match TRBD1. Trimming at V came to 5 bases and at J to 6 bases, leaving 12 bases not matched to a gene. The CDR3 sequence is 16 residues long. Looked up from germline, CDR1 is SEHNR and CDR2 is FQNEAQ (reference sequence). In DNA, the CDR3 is TGTGCCAGCAGCCGCGCCCCGGGACAGGGGGTGGGCGAGCAGTACTTC. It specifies CASSRAPGQGVGEQYF.

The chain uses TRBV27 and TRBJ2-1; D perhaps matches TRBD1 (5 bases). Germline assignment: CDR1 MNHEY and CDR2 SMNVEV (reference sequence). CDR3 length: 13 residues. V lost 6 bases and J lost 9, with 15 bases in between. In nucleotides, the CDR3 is TGTGCCAGCAGCTCACCAAGGGGTAGTGAGCAGTTCTTC. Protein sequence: CASSSPRGSEQFF.

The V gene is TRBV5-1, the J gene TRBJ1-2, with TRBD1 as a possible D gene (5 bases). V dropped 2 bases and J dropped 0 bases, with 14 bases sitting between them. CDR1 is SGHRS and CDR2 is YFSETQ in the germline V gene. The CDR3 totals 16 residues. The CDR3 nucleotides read TGCGCCAGCAGCTTCGGATTCGGGGCTTCTAACTATGGCTACACCTTC. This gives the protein CASSFGFGASNYGYTF.

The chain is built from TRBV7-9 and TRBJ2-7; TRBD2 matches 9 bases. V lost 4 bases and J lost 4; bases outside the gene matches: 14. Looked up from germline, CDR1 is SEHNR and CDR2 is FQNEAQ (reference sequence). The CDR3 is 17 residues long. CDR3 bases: TGTGCCAGCAGCTCTAGCGGGACGACGGGACTTAAGTACGAGCAGTACTTC. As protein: CASSSSGTTGLKYEQYF.

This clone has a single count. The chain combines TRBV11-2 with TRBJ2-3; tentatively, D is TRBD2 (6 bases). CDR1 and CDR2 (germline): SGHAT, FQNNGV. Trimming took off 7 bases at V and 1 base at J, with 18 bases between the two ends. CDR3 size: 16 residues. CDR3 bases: TGTGCCAGCACCCTGCAGGAGGGTTCGCGCACAGATACGCAGTATTTT. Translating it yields CASTLQEGSRTDTQYF.

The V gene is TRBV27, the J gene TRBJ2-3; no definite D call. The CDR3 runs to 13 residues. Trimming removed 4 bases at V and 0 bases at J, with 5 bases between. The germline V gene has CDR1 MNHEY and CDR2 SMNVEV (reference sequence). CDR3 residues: CASSSESTDTQYF. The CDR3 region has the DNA TGTGCCAGCAGTTCGGAAAGCACAGATACGCAGTATTTT.

This chain's CDR3 is CASSLDGFPAYEQYF. The CDR3, as DNA: TGTGCCAGCAGCTTGGACGGGTTCCCAGCCTACGAGCAGTACTTC. The chain is built from TRBV5-6 and TRBJ2-7; D remains ambiguous. Per the germline V gene, CDR1 is SGHDT and CDR2 is YYEEEE. Trimming took off 0 bases at V and 2 bases at J, with 12 bases between the two ends. The length of the CDR3 is 15 residues.

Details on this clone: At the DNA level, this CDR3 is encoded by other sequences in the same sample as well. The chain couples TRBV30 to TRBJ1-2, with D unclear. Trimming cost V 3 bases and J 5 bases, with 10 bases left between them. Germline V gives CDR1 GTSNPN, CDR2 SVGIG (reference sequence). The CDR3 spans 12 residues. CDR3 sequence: CAWSPGGYGYTF. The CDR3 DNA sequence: TGTGCCTGGAGCCCAGGCGGTTATGGCTACACCTTC.

Here the CDR3 DNA reads TGTGCCAGCAGCCGAGCCGGGGGATTCTACGAGCAGTACTTC. Translation gives CASSRAGGFYEQYF. V gene TRBV9 combines with J gene TRBJ2-7; the D gene is possibly TRBD2 (6 bases). The CDR3 consists of 14 residues. In germline, CDR1 is SGDLS, CDR2 YYNGEE. Trimming left V 4 bases short and J 3 bases short, with 14 bases between. The full variable domain, in which reference TRBV9 and TRBJ2-7 provide the parts outside the CDR3, is DSGVTQTPKHLITATGQRVTLRCSPRSGDLSVYWYQQSLDQGLQFLIQYYNGEERAKGNILERFSAQQFPDLHSELNLSSLELGDSALYFCASSRAGGFYEQYFGPGTRLTVT.

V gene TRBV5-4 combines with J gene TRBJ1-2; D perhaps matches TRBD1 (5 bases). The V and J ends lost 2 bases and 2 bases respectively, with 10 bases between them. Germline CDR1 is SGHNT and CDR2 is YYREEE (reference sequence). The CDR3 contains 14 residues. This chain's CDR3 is CASSFGTVNYGYTF. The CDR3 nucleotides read TGTGCCAGCAGCTTCGGGACTGTGAACTATGGCTACACCTTC.

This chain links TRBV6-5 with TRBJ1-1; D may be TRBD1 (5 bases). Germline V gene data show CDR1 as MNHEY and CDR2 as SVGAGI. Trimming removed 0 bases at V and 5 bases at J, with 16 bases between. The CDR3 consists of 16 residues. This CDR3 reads CASSYSGWDPWTEAFF. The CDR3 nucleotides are TGTGCCAGCAGTTACTCGGGCTGGGACCCGTGGACTGAAGCTTTCTTT.

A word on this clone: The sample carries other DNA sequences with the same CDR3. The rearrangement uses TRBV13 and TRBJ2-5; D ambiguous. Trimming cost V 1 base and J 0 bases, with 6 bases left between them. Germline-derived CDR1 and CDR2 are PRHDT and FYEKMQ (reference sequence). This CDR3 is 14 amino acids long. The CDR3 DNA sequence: TGTGCCAGCAGCTTAGCCGGAAACCAAGAGACCCAGTACTTC. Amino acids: CASSLAGNQETQYF. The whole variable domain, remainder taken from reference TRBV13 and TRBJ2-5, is AAGVIQSPRHLIKEKRETATLKCYPIPRHDTVYWYQQGPGQDPQFLISFYEKMQSDKGSIPDRFSAQQFSDYHSELNMSSLELGDSALYFCASSLAGNQETQYFGPGTRLLVL.

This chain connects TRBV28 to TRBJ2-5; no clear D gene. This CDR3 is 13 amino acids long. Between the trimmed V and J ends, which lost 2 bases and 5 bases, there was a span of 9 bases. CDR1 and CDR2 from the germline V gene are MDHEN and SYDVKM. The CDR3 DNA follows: TGTGCCAGCAGTTTAGGTTTTGGGGAGACCCAGTACTTC. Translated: CASSLGFGETQYF.

Written as DNA, the CDR3 is TGTGCCAGCAGCCGGGACGGAACCTACGAGCAGTACTTC. The encoded protein is CASSRDGTYEQYF. J is TRBJ2-7 and V is TRBV2, with D perhaps TRBD1 or TRBD2 (5 bases each). V shed 6 bases and J shed 2 bases, with 11 bases lying between them. From germline, CDR1 is SNHLY and CDR2 FYNNEI. The CDR3 totals 13 residues. Looking up the rest from reference TRBV2 and TRBJ2-7 gives the full variable domain: EPEVTQTPSHQVTQMGQEVILRCVPISNHLYFYWYRQILGQKVEFLVSFYNNEISEKSEIFDDQFSVERPDGSNFTLKIRSTKLEDSAMYFCASSRDGTYEQYFGPGTRLTVT.

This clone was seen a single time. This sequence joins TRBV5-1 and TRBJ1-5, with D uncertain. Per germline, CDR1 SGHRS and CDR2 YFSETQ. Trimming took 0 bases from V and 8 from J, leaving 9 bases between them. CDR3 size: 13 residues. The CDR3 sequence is CASSLVGIEPQHF. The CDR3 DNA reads TGCGCCAGCAGCTTGGTGGGTATAGAGCCCCAGCATTTT.

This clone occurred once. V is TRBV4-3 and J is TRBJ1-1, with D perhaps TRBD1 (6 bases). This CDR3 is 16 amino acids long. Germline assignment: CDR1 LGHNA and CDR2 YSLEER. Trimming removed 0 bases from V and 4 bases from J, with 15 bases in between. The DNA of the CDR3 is TGCGCCAGCAGCCAAGACTTCGGGGGGGCCGGCACTGAAGCTTTCTTT. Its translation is CASSQDFGGAGTEAFF.